This T cell receptor (beta chain) came from a study of cytomegalovirus exposure and HLA in healthy donors listed by TCRdb under 2017. Concerning the study at large: In an earlier analysis of some 550 of the donors, roughly 300 Gb of sequence data and some 100 million unique TCR beta sequences from about 179 million T cells were reported. An early release covering 550 to 700 HLA-typed donors comprised about 300 gigabases of sequencing data and around 85 million unique TCR sequences. Of the 350 to 400 genotyped donors, 65% to 90% fell in the genetic ancestry cluster associated with self-reported Caucasian donors. The study aimed to test whether cataloging public T cell receptors could reveal signatures of past pathogen exposure. The T cell repertoires of 666 subjects were profiled by immunosequencing and related to cytomegalovirus serostatus. Along with the roughly 700-subject first cohort, a separate validation cohort of over a hundred different subjects was used. To predict cytomegalovirus infection status, the study combined high-throughput TCR immunosequencing, statistical association of individual TCRs with disease status, and machine learning. A later analysis re-examined previously published TCR beta repertoires from 600 to 700 donors and added high-resolution HLA genotyping to investigate patterns of TCR occurrence. Rather than using new phenotypic data, the later analysis identified candidate immune exposures from TCR beta sequences and from how often those sequences occurred across donors. An earlier analysis of 500 to 750 of the donors applied high-throughput TCR beta sequencing to assess whether each TCR beta V gene segment acted as functional or pseudogenic. Donor age, sex, ethnicity and CMV serostatus were compiled alongside the repertoire data. A later genetic analysis used genome-wide SNP genotypes for about 65% of the roughly 700 donors, treating that subset as a discovery cohort. Every discovery cohort repertoire had been produced on one sequencing platform. Both class I and class II loci were covered by HLA typing, at four-digit resolution. The number of typed donors differed by locus: roughly 620-640 for A, B, C, DRB1 and DQB1; 500 to 550 for DQA1; about 600 for DPA1; and some 470 for DPB1. Several DR-DQ haplotypes were treated as single units for association and clustering because of strong linkage in the cohort. Across around 400 genotyped donors of the cohort, an average of about 240,000 unique TCR beta nucleotide sequences per donor were sequenced, and 15% to 20% of those sequences were non-productive. On the study overall, not on this receptor specifically: A cluster of highly shared sequence variants was judged likely to represent a technical artifact of the sequencing pipeline. Because some donors lacked HLA typing at each locus, the association tests relied only on the typed subset. Correlated functional status among segregating V segments might reflect linkage disequilibrium, but an unknown experimental factor could not be ruled out. The study gave a list of around 170 TCR beta chains associated with cytomegalovirus. According to a later genetic analysis, donors in an Asian-associated ancestry cluster had fewer N-insertions in productive TCRs than the roughly 670-donor mean. According to a later analysis, parvovirus B19, influenza, CMV and Epstein-Barr virus appeared linked to several top co-occurrence clusters. In a later analysis, most CMV-associated TCR beta chains were found to appear HLA-restricted, with HLA associations seemingly driven largely by CMV exposure. An association between a missense DCLRE1C variant and V-gene and J-gene trimming of TCR beta chains was found in a later genetic analysis and replicated in an independent cohort. According to a later analysis, TCR association rates differed among HLA loci, with DRB1 alleles showing the most associated TCRs and HLA-C alleles showing the fewest. At a false discovery rate of 0.05, a later analysis linked roughly 17,000 TCR beta sequences to specific HLA alleles. Sequencing depth was assumed to be roughly uniform across donors in the presence/absence analyses, though that assumption may not hold. A few of the identified cytomegalovirus-associated TCR beta chains were confirmed in vitro to be specific for cytomegalovirus antigens. Because counts were too low, seventeen rarely observed V segments, including chromosome 9 orphons, were excluded from the earlier analysis of 587 of the donors. The authors suggested that the approach could potentially be generalized to other disease states and immunological phenotypes. While some public TCRs were present in many individuals, most TCR sequences turned up only very rarely across donors. Only TCR beta chains were sequenced in this cohort, and the absence of alpha or paired-chain data limited detectable features. When HLA alleles, especially DR and DQ, strongly co-occurred, attributing TCR associations to individual alleles was difficult. The only immune exposure information available for the cohort was CMV serostatus. In both the original and validation cohorts, the classifier was reported to diagnose cytomegalovirus status with high specificity and sensitivity. Compared with equally common non-associated chains, HLA-associated TCR beta chains in a later analysis were more clonally expanded and had lower generation probabilities. Because the 87-base-pair reads could not distinguish some IMGT-functional V segments, including TRBV6-2 and TRBV6-3, those segments were excluded. A further reported finding was that TCR beta sequences accurately predicted the HLA-A and HLA-B alleles for most subjects in the first cohort. Broadly in line with IMGT annotations, most TCR beta V segments showed up in productive rearrangements about 90% or about 30% of the time in an earlier analysis of 450 to 750 of the donors.

The cohort was made up of 500 to 800 healthy bone marrow donors. All cohort members were sampled while nominally healthy, although unrecorded immune exposures were likely present. The donor was CMV seronegative and belonged to the group of more than 300 seronegative cohort members. Every donor gave a peripheral blood sample, and the peripheral blood mononuclear cells from that sample were used for TCR beta sequencing. The Qiagen DNeasy Blood Extraction Kit was used to extract genomic DNA from the blood cell samples. Preparation of the library involved the immunoSEQ multiplex PCR assay. For the multiplex PCR, a mixture combining 60 forward primers for TCR Vbeta segments and 13 reverse primers for TCR Jbeta segments was used. A multiplex PCR assay on genomic DNA amplified the CDR3 region of rearranged TCR beta genes. The amplified TCR beta libraries were sequenced on the Illumina HiSeq System as 87-base-pair reads. The original methods were these. A later analysis counted approximately 76 million unique TCR beta chains across the 650 to 800 repertoires, and about 10 million of these chains were shared by at least two donors. To remove PCR and sequencing errors, raw reads were error-corrected and collapsed into unique sequences using a nearest-neighbor algorithm that merged closely related sequences. CDR3 sequences were aligned to IMGT reference sequences to assign V, D and J gene segments. For a sequence to be retained, a match of at least six nucleotides to both a V gene segment and a J gene segment was required. Rearrangements were classified as productive when the CDR3 lacked stop codons and remained in frame with V and J, and all other rearrangements were classified as non-productive. CDR3 was defined according to IMGT convention as the region running from the second conserved V-encoded cysteine to the conserved J-encoded phenylalanine. The earlier analysis of about 530 of the donors excluded any sequence lacking an unambiguous match to a single V gene segment. An earlier analysis of some 500 of the donors classified V segments as functional when productive rearrangements were above 56.7% and as segregating when the standard deviation between donors was above 5%. A statistical classification framework was developed to diagnose cytomegalovirus status using the catalog of TCR beta chain sequences. In a later analysis, V and J genes were assigned by comparing TCR nucleotide sequences against IMGT/GENE-DB human TR gene sequences. The TCRdist pipeline was used in a later analysis to assign CDR3 sequences and most-parsimonious VDJ recombination scenarios. In a later analysis, each TCR beta chain was defined by its CDR3 amino acid sequence together with its V-gene family, and reads lacking a unique V-gene family were excluded. As a way to deal with suspected cross-contamination and a sequencing artifact, a later analysis dropped 450 to 600 nucleotide sequences that were highly shared and had low generation probability. In a later analysis, a clonal expansion index was calculated for each public chain from normalized within-repertoire ranks of inferred template counts. In a later analysis, generation probabilities were computed with a VDJ recombination model fitted to out-of-frame rearrangements, and the resulting probabilities were checked against IGoR. In a later analysis, hypergeometric tests were used to score TCR-TCR, TCR-HLA and TCR-CMV co-occurrence, with a repertoire-size bias correction applied to TCR pairs. To estimate false discovery rates, a later analysis permuted the HLA or CMV assignments 20 times. A later analysis grouped co-occurring TCRs with DBSCAN, adding TCRdist sequence similarity when clustering within HLA-allele-positive subsets. Repertoires with fewer than 30,000 or more than 120,000 public chains, plus five repertoires with anomalous nucleotide sharing, were excluded from co-occurrence clustering. In its TCRdb copy, this immuneACCESS table keeps in-frame sequences only and misses some clones. Where compared with another copy, unresolved V genes explain less than half of these, and the others have no known cause. The DNA was the basis for D and trimming; V, J and clone size are from that table. The table for this sample lists about 130,000 clones; around four fifths of them were counted only once. The top ten clones comprise about 1% of the sample.

The CDR3 holds 16 amino acids from the cysteine to the phenylalanine. Here the CDR3 DNA is all that survives: 48 bases in frame from base 1. The trim is 3 bases for V and 4 bases for J, with a gap of 16 bases between the germline ends. Reading the germline V gene gives CDR1 SGHAT and CDR2 FQNNGV. As to this clone: The specificity of this receptor is unknown. Base qualities are not provided; no much larger clone lies one nucleotide away.

The specimen sequenced was PBMCs. The chain was built from TRBV11-2 and TRBJ2-1; a weak D assignment points to TRBD2 (6 bases agree). This sequence originates from a boy aged 5-17 years in good health and CMV-seronegative. CDR3 reads: CASSFRGSGLYNEQFF. The DNA reads TGTGCCAGCAGCTTTCGAGGTAGCGGACTTTACAATGAGCAGTTCTTC.